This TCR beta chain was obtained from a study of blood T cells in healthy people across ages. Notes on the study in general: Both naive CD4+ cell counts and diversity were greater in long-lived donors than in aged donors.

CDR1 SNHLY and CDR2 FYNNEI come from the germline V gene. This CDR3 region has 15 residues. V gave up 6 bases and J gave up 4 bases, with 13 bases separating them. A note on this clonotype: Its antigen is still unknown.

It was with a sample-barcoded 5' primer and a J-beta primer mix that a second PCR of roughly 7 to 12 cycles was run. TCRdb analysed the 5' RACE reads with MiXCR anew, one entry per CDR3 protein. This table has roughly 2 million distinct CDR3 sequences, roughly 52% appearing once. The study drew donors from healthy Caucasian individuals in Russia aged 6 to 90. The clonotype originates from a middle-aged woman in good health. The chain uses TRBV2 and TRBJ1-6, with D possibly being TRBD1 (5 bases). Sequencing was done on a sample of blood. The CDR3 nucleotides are TGTGCCAGCAGAGACCTGGACATATATAATTCACCCCTCCACTTT. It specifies CASRDLDIYNSPLHF.